This T cell receptor beta chain emerged from a study of blood T cell repertoires in COVID-19. Background on the study: Whether acute or convalescent, the COVID-19 samples came from the United States, Italy and Spain. The cDNA or gDNA used as material had been derived from T cells, B-cell-depleted T cells, or PBMCs.

While infection was still active, Seattle patients were enrolled and then followed longitudinally. Methods used by the authors: Amplification with reference gene primers provided the estimates of nucleated cell counts. The repertoire was sequenced with immunoSEQ multiplex PCR; TCRdb's copy has only in-frame clones and lacks some. Clone size and V and J calls were adopted from that table, with D and trimming inferred from the DNA. The sample has hundreds of thousands of clones; around 88% are singletons. Trimming pared 1 base from V and 7 bases from J, leaving 14 bases between. Germline-derived CDR1 and CDR2 are LNHDA and SQIVND (reference sequence). The CDR3 runs 15 residues.

The sequencing input was peripheral blood. This chain links TRBV19 with TRBJ2-1, with a tentative D call TRBD2 (6 bases). This TCR derives from a woman in her forties or fifties with COVID-19, enrolled during active disease. The CDR3 DNA is TGTGCCAGTAGTATAGGTCTACTAGCAAGGAATGAGCAGTTCTTC. Translating gives CASSIGLLARNEQFF.